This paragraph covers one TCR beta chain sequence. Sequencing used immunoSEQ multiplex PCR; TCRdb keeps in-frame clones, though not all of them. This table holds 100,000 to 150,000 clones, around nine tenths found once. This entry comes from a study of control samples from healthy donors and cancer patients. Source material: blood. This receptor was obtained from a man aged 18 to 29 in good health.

In nucleotides, the CDR3 is TGCAGTGTTAGGCAAGGGAAGAGCTACACCTTC. It codes for CSVRQGKSYTF. The V call is TRBV20-1, the J call TRBJ1-2; D is undetermined. The CDR3 length is 11 residues. Trimming removed 7 bases at V and 9 bases at J, with 15 bases between. Germline-derived CDR1 and CDR2 are DFQATT and SNEGSKA (reference sequence).